This TCR beta chain was sequenced during a study of control samples from healthy donors and cancer patients. Assay: immunoSEQ multiplex PCR; the TCRdb copy retains only in-frame clones and omits some. The sample has 57,000 or so clones, 94% seen once. This receptor was taken from a man aged 30 to 45 in good health. Specimen: blood.

The CDR3, as DNA: TGCAGTGCTAGTGGGCAGCACCTTTCAGGGAACACTGAAGCTTTCTTT. This codes for CSASGQHLSGNTEAFF. The chain joins TRBV20-1 to TRBJ1-1; D unclear. The germline gives CDR1 DFQATT, CDR2 SNEGSKA (reference sequence). This CDR3 comprises 16 residues. Trimming stripped 3 bases from V and 1 base from J, with 18 bases between.